This T cell receptor beta chain comes out of a study of neurological immune-mediated disorders. TCRdb re-called the 5' RACE reads through MiXCR, storing one row per CDR3 protein. The sample has approximately 85,000 distinct CDR3 sequences; under 4.5% are singletons. This clonotype was recorded many times. V shed 0 bases, J shed 8 bases, and the junction held 9 bases outside the gene matches. The CDR3 extends over 16 amino acids. The germline V gene has CDR1 SGHRS and CDR2 YFSETQ. Sample time point: longitudinal time-point 3. The sample was PBMCs. The chain couples TRBV5-1 to TRBJ2-4; 9 positions agree with TRBD2. This clonotype was sampled from a woman in her sixties with multiple sclerosis. This CDR3 is CASSLDAGGPGDIQYF. The DNA of the CDR3 is TGCGCCAGCAGCTTGGACGCGGGGGGGCCTGGGGACATTCAGTACTTC.